This T cell receptor (beta chain) was captured in a study of cytomegalovirus exposure and HLA in healthy donors. At the level of the study: Approximately 81% of 398 genotyped donors fell in the Caucasian-associated ancestry cluster. Study-level points and caveats: TCR beta sequences numbering around 15,000 were associated with HLA alleles at 0.05 false discovery rate in a later analysis. The study reported that TCR beta sequences accurately predicted HLA-A and HLA-B alleles in most subjects.

CDR1 and CDR2 (germline): LNHDA, SQIVND (reference sequence). This CDR3 spans 14 amino acids. V was pared by 3 bases and J by 2 bases, with 3 bases of the junction left unmatched. It was with 60 Vbeta and 13 Jbeta primers that the PCR ran. Here immunoSEQ multiplex PCR was the method, and the copy in TCRdb shows in-frame clones only, minus some. Of roughly 200,000 clones detected, roughly 78% appear once; the ten largest clones hold 1.5%. To note about this clone: What it binds is not known.

The chain couples TRBV19 to TRBJ1-2; the match to TRBD1 covers 7 bases. The sequencing sample was made of PBMCs. The receptor comes from a girl aged 10-17 years in good health and CMV-seropositive. CDR3 region: CASSIGQENYGYTF. The CDR3 nucleotides are TGTGCCAGTAGTATTGGACAGGAAAACTATGGCTACACCTTC.